A selection of T cell receptor beta chains follows, all from one sample in a study of identical twins. TCRdb re-derived calls from the 5' RACE reads in MiXCR, one entry per CDR3 protein. This sample has about 470,000 distinct CDR3 sequences, with approximately 24% found just once. These same data were also listed under a study on T cells expressing NK-cell markers.

Input material: CD4+ T cells sorted from blood. The receptors derive from a young woman in good health. Each CDR3 is given with its conserved first and last residue. The order of the fields is clone size, J gene, D gene, V gene, CDR3 DNA, CDR3 protein. The D gene is left open where the match is weak. Size values are once, few and many counts, or a class for expanded clones, and some rows have none.

-	TRBJ2-1	TRBD2	TRBV14	TGTGCCAGCAGCCCATATAGCGGGGCGGCTCCTGAGCAGTTCTTC	CASSPYSGAAPEQFF
-	TRBJ1-6	TRBD1	TRBV6-4	TGTGCCAGCAAGCCGACAGGGGGGTATTCACCCCTCCACTTT	CASKPTGGYSPLHF
-	TRBJ2-7	-	TRBV12-5	TGTGCTAGTGGTTTGTTCTCCGAGCAGTACTTC	CASGLFSEQYF
few	TRBJ2-1	-	TRBV6-6	TGTGCCAGCAGCAAAGGACAGCCCGAGCAGTTCTTC	CASSKGQPEQFF
-	TRBJ2-7	-	TRBV20-1	TGCAGTGCCATTAGTCAAGGGAGCCCCTCCTACGAGCAGTACTTC	CSAISQGSPSYEQYF
-	TRBJ2-3	-	TRBV24-1	TGTGCCACCAGTGACGACCGGGACTTCGCAGATACGCAGTATTTT	CATSDDRDFADTQYF
-	TRBJ1-2	-	TRBV7-9	TGTGCCAGCAGCCCGGTGAACAACTATGGCTACACCTTC	CASSPVNNYGYTF
-	TRBJ2-2	TRBD1	TRBV5-1	TGCGCCAGCAGCTCACAGGGGAGCACCGGGGAGCTGTTTTTT	CASSSQGSTGELFF
-	TRBJ2-2	-	TRBV12-3/TRBV12-4	TGTGCCAGCAGGCAGCGCGACACTAAGAACACCGGGGAGCTGTTTTTT	CASRQRDTKNTGELFF
-	TRBJ2-1	-	TRBV20-1	TGCAGTGCTAGAGATCACAAAAGCTCCTACAATGAGCAGTTCTTC	CSARDHKSSYNEQFF
-	TRBJ2-1	TRBD2	TRBV5-6	TGTGCCAGCAGCTTGGAGCTTAGCGGGCAGAACTACAATGAGCAGTTCTTC	CASSLELSGQNYNEQFF
few	TRBJ2-7	-	TRBV29-1	TGCAGCGTTGAAGACGGACCGGGCTACGAGCAGTACTTC	CSVEDGPGYEQYF
-	TRBJ2-3	TRBD2	TRBV27	TGTGCCAGCAAAAGGTTTCCACTAGCGGGAGCCCAAGATACGCAGTATTTT	CASKRFPLAGAQDTQYF
-	TRBJ2-4	TRBD2	TRBV10-2	TGCGCCACCAGTGTAGGGACTAGCGGGATGATAGACAAAAACATTCAGTACTTC	CATSVGTSGMIDKNIQYF
many	TRBJ2-5	-	TRBV5-1	TGCGCCAGCTATTCAGGGGTTCGGGAGACCCAGTACTTC	CASYSGVRETQYF
few	TRBJ2-1	-	TRBV20-1	TGCAGTGCTAGAGAGTCGGGGGCCAGCTACAATGAGCAGTTCTTC	CSARESGASYNEQFF
-	TRBJ2-7	-	TRBV12-3/TRBV12-4	TGTGCCAGCAGTCCCGGAGGGGGAGCCTACGAGCAGTACTTC	CASSPGGGAYEQYF
-	TRBJ1-1	-	TRBV7-9	TGTGCCAGCAGCTTTCTGGCGGACACTGAAGCTTTCTTT	CASSFLADTEAFF
-	TRBJ2-2	-	TRBV10-3	TGTGCCATCCAAGGGCCGGCGACCGGGGAGCTGTTTTTT	CAIQGPATGELFF
-	TRBJ2-7	-	TRBV12-3/TRBV12-4	TGTGCCAGTACCTCCGGCAGGTCCTACGAGCAGTACTTC	CASTSGRSYEQYF
-	TRBJ1-1	-	TRBV7-8	TGTGCCAGCAGCAGAGGTCCAAAAATGAACACTGAAGCTTTCTTT	CASSRGPKMNTEAFF
-	TRBJ2-3	TRBD2	TRBV2	TGTGCCAGTTGGTGGGGACTAGCGTTGACAGATACGCAGTATTTT	CASWWGLALTDTQYF
many	TRBJ1-1	-	TRBV6-1	TGTGCCAGCAGGGGACTTGGAGGGAAGTGGTTCGGAGCTTTCTTT	CASRGLGGKWFGAFF
-	TRBJ2-7	-	TRBV20-1	TGCAGTGCTAGACTTTCCCCCGCAAAACCCGAGCAGTACTTC	CSARLSPAKPEQYF
-	TRBJ1-4	-	TRBV29-1	TGCAGCGTTGGCGATGGACAGATTAATGAAAAACTGTTTTTT	CSVGDGQINEKLFF
few	TRBJ2-3	-	TRBV18	TGTGCCAGCTCATCCGCCCTGCCAGATACGCAGTATTTT	CASSSALPDTQYF
once	TRBJ2-5	-	TRBV5-1	TGCGCCAGCAGCCCGCAACAGCTCCAAGAGACCCAGTACTTC	CASSPQQLQETQYF
-	TRBJ2-7	-	TRBV6-2/TRBV6-3	TGTGCCAGCAGTTACCTGGGACGCAACAACGAGCAGTACTTC	CASSYLGRNNEQYF
-	TRBJ1-4	-	TRBV30	TGTGCCTGGAGTTTCGGCCCAACTAATGAAAAACTGTTTTTT	CAWSFGPTNEKLFF
-	TRBJ2-2	TRBD2	TRBV11-2	TGTGCCAGCACCCCAGGCAGGGGAAGACGGGAGGGAAACACCGGGGAGCTGTTTTTT	CASTPGRGRREGNTGELFF